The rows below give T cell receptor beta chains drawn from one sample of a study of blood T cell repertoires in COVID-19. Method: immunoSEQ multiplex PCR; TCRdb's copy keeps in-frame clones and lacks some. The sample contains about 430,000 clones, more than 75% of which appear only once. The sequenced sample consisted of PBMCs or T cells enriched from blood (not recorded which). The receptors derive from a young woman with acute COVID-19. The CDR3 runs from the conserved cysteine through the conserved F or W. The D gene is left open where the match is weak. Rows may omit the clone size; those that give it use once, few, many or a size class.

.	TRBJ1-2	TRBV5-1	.	TGCGCCAGCAGCTTAGCAGGTGACGCAACAGGAGGCTACACCTTC	CASSLAGDATGGYTF
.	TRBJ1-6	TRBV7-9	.	TGTGCCAGCAGCGCTGCTCCAGGGACTAGCTCCTATAATTCACCCCTCCACTTT	CASSAAPGTSSYNSPLHF
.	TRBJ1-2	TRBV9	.	TGTGCCAGCAGCCAGGGTTTCGAAGCTAACTATGGCTACACCTTC	CASSQGFEANYGYTF
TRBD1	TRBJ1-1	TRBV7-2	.	TGTGCCAGCAGCTTATGGACAGGGGGCAACACTGAAGCTTTCTTT	CASSLWTGGNTEAFF
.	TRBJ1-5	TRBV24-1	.	TGTGCCACCAGTCAGGGCAGAGAGTATCAGCCCCAGCATTTT	CATSQGREYQPQHF
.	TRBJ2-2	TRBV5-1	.	TGCGCCTCCCAGGCGCAGGGTGGGATCCGGGAGCTGTTTTTT	CASQAQGGIRELFF
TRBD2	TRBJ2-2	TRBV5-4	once	TGTGCCAGCAGCTTGGACGGGGGGGCCGTTAGTTCCGGGGAGCTGTTTTTT	CASSLDGGAVSSGELFF
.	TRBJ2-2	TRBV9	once	TGTGCCAGCAGCGTAGTGGGGGCCGCTTCCGGGGAGCTGTTTTTT	CASSVVGAASGELFF
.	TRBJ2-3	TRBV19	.	TGTGCCAGTAGTATACAGGGGTTTGGCACAGATACGCAGTATTTT	CASSIQGFGTDTQYF
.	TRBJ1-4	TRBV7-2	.	TGTGCCAGCAGCTTAGCGTCCCGGGTTGAAGAAAAACTGTTTTTT	CASSLASRVEEKLFF